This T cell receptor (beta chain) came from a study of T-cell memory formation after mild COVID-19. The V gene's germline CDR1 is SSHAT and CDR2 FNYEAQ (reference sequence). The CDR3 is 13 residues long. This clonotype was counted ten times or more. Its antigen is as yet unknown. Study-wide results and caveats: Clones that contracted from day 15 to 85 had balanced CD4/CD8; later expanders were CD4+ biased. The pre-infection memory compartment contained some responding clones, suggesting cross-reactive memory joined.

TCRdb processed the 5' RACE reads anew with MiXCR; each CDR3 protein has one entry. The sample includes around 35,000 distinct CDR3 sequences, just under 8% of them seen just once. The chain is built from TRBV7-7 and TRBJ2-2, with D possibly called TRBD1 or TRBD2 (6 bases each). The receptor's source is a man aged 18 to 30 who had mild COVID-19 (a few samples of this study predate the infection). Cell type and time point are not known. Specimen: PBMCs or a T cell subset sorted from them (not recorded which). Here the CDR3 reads CASAPGATGELFF. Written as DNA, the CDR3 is TGTGCTAGCGCCCCGGGGGCCACCGGGGAGCTGTTTTTT.